This passage covers 9 T cell receptor beta chains from one sample sequenced in a study of early T cells in non-severe SARS-CoV-2 infection. TCRdb independently ran MiXCR on the 5' RACE reads; one entry per CDR3 protein. The sample includes approximately 46,000 distinct CDR3 sequences, 6.1% of them seen just once. Sequencing was performed on whole blood. Receptors originate from an adult who was a healthcare worker with PCR-confirmed SARS-CoV-2 infection or an uninfected control (not recorded which).

This clonotype appeared many times. V usage is TRBV6-2 or TRBV6-3 and J usage is TRBJ2-1; 8 nucleotides match TRBD2. Losses at the gene ends were 5 bases for V and 3 bases for J; bases not matched to a gene: 12. Germline CDR1 is MNHEY and CDR2 is SVGEGT. CDR3 size: 17 residues. DNA of the CDR3: TGTGCCAGCAGTCCTTACTCTCCCGGGACTAGCTACAATGAGCAGTTCTTC. This codes for CASSPYSPGTSYNEQFF.

The chain employs TRBV28 and TRBJ1-5; D not resolved. The ends were cut back, 3 bases at V and 3 bases at J, with 6 bases in the middle. Germline CDR1 MDHEN, CDR2 SYDVKM. There are 13 residues in the CDR3. CDR3 nucleotides: TGTGCCAGCAGTTTTGCAGACAATCAGCCCCAGCATTTT. Its protein is CASSFADNQPQHF.

The V gene is TRBV20-1, the J gene TRBJ2-5, with 7 bases lining up with TRBD1. Germline CDR1 DFQATT, CDR2 SNEGSKA (reference sequence). Germline trimming cut 2 bases from V and 5 bases from J; bases unmatched to any gene: 2. The CDR3 spans 12 residues. CDR3 sequence (DNA): TGCAGTGCTAGAAGGGGGCGGGAGACCCAGTACTTC. Its protein is CSARRGRETQYF.

The V call is TRBV30, the J call TRBJ1-1, with 8 bases lining up with TRBD1. CDR1 GTSNPN and CDR2 SVGIG come from the germline V gene (reference sequence). The V segment lost 5 bases and the J segment 3 bases; nucleotides outside the gene matches: 8. The CDR3 is 14 amino acids. The CDR3 sequence is CAWWTGTGDTEAFF. CDR3 nucleotide sequence: TGTGCCTGGTGGACAGGGACGGGTGACACTGAAGCTTTCTTT.

This clonotype was observed at least ten times. The chain has TRBV20-1 and TRBJ1-4, with D unresolved. Trimming pared 0 bases from V and 8 bases from J, leaving 16 bases between. This CDR3 contains 15 residues. CDR1 and CDR2 from the germline V gene are DFQATT and SNEGSKA (reference sequence). CDR3 coding DNA: TGCAGTGCTAGAGATTTGGGGTTGGCAGAGGAAAAACTGTTTTTT. Translated: CSARDLGLAEEKLFF.

This clonotype came up many times. The V call is TRBV5-6, the J call TRBJ1-1; D uncertain. The germline V and J ends were trimmed by 3 bases and 5 bases, with 8 bases remaining between them. This CDR3 is 12 amino acids long. CDR1 and CDR2 (germline): SGHDT, YYEEEE. CDR3 loop: CASSSHRTEAFF. The CDR3 nucleotides are TGTGCCAGCAGCTCACATAGGACTGAAGCTTTCTTT. The full variable domain, its missing parts supplied by reference TRBV5-6 and TRBJ1-1, is DAGVTQSPTHLIKTRGQQVTLRCSPKSGHDTVSWYQQALGQGPQFIFQYYEEEERQRGNFPDRFSGHQFPNYSSELNVNALLLGDSALYLCASSSHRTEAFFGQGTRLTVV.

This clonotype showed up just a few times. The genes are TRBV24-1 and TRBJ2-1, with D unclear. This CDR3 is built from 15 residues. Per the germline V gene, CDR1 is KGHDR and CDR2 is SFDVKD. Trimming took off 3 bases at V and 5 bases at J, with 13 bases between the two ends. Written as DNA, the CDR3 is TGTGCCACCAGTGATCGTCAGGCAGACCACAATGAGCAGTTCTTC. This codes for CATSDRQADHNEQFF.

The table lists this clonotype with many counts. The chain combines TRBV4-1 with TRBJ1-1, with TRBD1 as a possible D gene (5 bases). The CDR3 covers 17 residues. From germline, CDR1 is MGHRA and CDR2 YSYEKL. V dropped 0 bases and J dropped 4 bases, with 18 bases sitting between them. The CDR3, as DNA: TGCGCCAGCAGCCAAGAAAGGGGCCAGGAGCGGGGCACTGAAGCTTTCTTT. Translated: CASSQERGQERGTEAFF.

This clonotype was picked up many times. The CDR3: CSPLAGALSSTDTQYF. Written as DNA, the CDR3 is TGCAGTCCACTAGCGGGGGCGCTATCTAGCACAGATACGCAGTATTTT. This chain joins TRBV20-1 and TRBJ2-3, with TRBD2 identical over 11 bases. Germline CDR1 is DFQATT and CDR2 is SNEGSKA (reference sequence). The ends lost 8 bases at V and 0 bases at J; junction bases unmatched: 10. The CDR3 extends over 16 amino acids.